The rows below give T cell receptor beta chains drawn from one sample of a study of human T cells and chemical hapten exposure. MiXCR, applied by TCRdb to the RACE reads, yields one record per CDR3 protein. This table has about 140,000 distinct CDR3 sequences, about an eighth appearing once. The sequences come from whole blood, collected in connection with sensitization to the hapten diphenylcyclopropenone (DPC). The receptor source for this set is a woman aged 50 to 60 with alopecia areata. Some clones in this sample may be carry-over from other donors' samples. The CDR3 runs from the conserved cysteine through the conserved F or W. The D gene is left open where the match is weak. A clone size is listed for some rows: how often the clone was seen (once, few, many), or a class if it is expanded.

.,few,TRBJ2-3,TRBV6-1,TGTGCCAGCGGGAGTTATACGCAGTATTTT,CASGSYTQYF
TRBD1,.,TRBJ1-1,TRBV12-3/TRBV12-4,TGTGCCAGCAGTTTTAGTGTAGGGGGCTTCTCTGAAGCTTTCTTT,CASSFSVGGFSEAFF
TRBD1,.,TRBJ2-7,TRBV12-5,TGTGCTAGTTCGGGACAGGGAATCGTCTACGAGCAGTACTTC,CASSGQGIVYEQYF
TRBD2,many,TRBJ2-3,TRBV28,TGTGCCACCACCATAGCGGGATCGGCTAAGGGGACGCAGTATTTT,CATTIAGSAKGTQYF
.,.,TRBJ2-1,TRBV19,TGTGCCAGTAGACTAGAGAATGAGCAGTTCTTC,CASRLENEQFF
.,.,TRBJ1-2,TRBV6-6,TGTGCCAGCACCAATAAGGGGGGGACGGTTATTAACTATGGCTACACCTTC,CASTNKGGTVINYGYTF
TRBD1,many,TRBJ2-2,TRBV5-1,TGCGCCAGCAGCTCCTACGGGACAGGGCTCACCGGGGAGCTGTTTTTT,CASSSYGTGLTGELFF
TRBD1,few,TRBJ1-5,TRBV20-1,TGCAGTGCGCGGACAGGGGATAGCAATCAGCCCCAGCATTTT,CSARTGDSNQPQHF
TRBD1,many,TRBJ2-7,TRBV27,TGTGCCAGCAGTCCCAGGGGGTCCTACGAGCAGTACTTC,CASSPRGSYEQYF
.,.,TRBJ2-1,TRBV7-8,TGTGCCAGCAGCACAACTAGCTATGAGCAGTTCTTC,CASSTTSYEQFF
.,.,TRBJ1-4,TRBV5-5,TGTGCCAGCAGCCCACCAGGAGGGCAAATAGAAAAACTGTTTTTT,CASSPPGGQIEKLFF
TRBD2,few,TRBJ2-3,TRBV18,TGTGCCAGCTCACTGACTAGCGGGAGGAGCACAGATACGCAGTATTTT,CASSLTSGRSTDTQYF
.,few,TRBJ1-5,TRBV19,TGTGCCAGTAGTATAACAAGAAATCAGCCCCAGCATTTT,CASSITRNQPQHF
.,few,TRBJ2-1,TRBV5-4,TGTGCCAGCAGACAATATGGAGGGGCTTACAATGAGCAGTTCTTC,CASRQYGGAYNEQFF
.,few,TRBJ1-3,TRBV24-1,TGTGCCACCAGTGATTTGAGGAAAGGGGCCTTCGCTGGAAACACCATATATTTT,CATSDLRKGAFAGNTIYF
TRBD1,.,TRBJ1-5,TRBV28,TGTGCCAGCAGGCGACAGGGGGTAGGCAATCAGCCCCAGCATTTT,CASRRQGVGNQPQHF